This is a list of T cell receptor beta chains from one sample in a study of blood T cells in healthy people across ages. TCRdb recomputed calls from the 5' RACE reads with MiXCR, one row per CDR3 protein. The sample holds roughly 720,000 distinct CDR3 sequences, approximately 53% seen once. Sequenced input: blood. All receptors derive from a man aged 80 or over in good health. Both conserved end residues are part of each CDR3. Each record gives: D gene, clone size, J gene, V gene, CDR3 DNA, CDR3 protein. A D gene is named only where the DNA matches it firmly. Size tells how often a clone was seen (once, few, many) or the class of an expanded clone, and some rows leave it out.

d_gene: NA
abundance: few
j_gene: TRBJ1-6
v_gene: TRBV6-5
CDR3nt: TGTGCCAGCAGTTACGGTCCAGATAGGAATTCACCCCTCCACTTT
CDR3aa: CASSYGPDRNSPLHF

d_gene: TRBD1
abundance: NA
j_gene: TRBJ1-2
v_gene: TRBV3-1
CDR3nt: TGTGCCAGCAGCCAAGAAAACAGGGGGCTCGGTGGCTACACCTTC
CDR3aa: CASSQENRGLGGYTF

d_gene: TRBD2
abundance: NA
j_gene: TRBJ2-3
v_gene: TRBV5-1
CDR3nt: TGCGCCAGCAGCAGGACTAGCGGGAGGAGGACAGATACGCAGTATTTT
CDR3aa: CASSRTSGRRTDTQYF

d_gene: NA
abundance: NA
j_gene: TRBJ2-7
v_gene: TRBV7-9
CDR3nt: TGTGCCAGCAGCGTACCAAACAGTAAAACCTACGAGCAGTACTTC
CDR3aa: CASSVPNSKTYEQYF

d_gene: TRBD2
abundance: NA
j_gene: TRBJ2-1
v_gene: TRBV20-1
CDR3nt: TGCAGTGCTAGAGATCGGGCGACTAGCGGGAGGGGGGCTGAGCAGTTCTTC
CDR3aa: CSARDRATSGRGAEQFF

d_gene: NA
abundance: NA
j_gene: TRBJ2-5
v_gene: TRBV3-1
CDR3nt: TGTGCCAGCACCTCTCGGGCCCAAGAGACCCAGTACTTC
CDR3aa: CASTSRAQETQYF

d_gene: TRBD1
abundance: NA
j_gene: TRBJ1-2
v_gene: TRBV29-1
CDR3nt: TGCAGCGTTGGACAGGGGGCAGTTGGCTACACCTTC
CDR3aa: CSVGQGAVGYTF

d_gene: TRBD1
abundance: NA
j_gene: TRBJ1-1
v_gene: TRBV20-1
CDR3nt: TGCAGTGCTAGGGAGTGGCGGGGCGGGACAGGGGGCTTGCGAACTGAAGCTTTCTTT
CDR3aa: CSAREWRGGTGGLRTEAFF

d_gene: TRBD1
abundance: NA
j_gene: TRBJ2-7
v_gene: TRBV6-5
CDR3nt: TGTGCCAGCTTCGGGACAGGGGGCCGGTACGAGCAGTACTTC
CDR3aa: CASFGTGGRYEQYF

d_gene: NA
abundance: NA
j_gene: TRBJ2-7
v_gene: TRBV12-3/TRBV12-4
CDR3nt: TGTGCCAGCAGTTTACGGCGGCCAGAGGCCTCCTACGAGCAGTACTTC
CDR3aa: CASSLRRPEASYEQYF

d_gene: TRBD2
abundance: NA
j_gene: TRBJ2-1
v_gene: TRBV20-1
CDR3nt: TGCAGTGCTATTAAAGCGGGAGGCTTATCCTACAATGAGCAGTTCTTC
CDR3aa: CSAIKAGGLSYNEQFF

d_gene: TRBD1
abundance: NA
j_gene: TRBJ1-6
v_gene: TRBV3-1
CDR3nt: TGTGCCAGCAGCCTCGCGGGACAGGGGTTAATAGGGAGTAATTCACCCCTCCACTTT
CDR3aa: CASSLAGQGLIGSNSPLHF

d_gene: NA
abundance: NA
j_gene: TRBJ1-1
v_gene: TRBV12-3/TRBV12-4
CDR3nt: TGTGCCAGCAGTTCCTGGGACAAGGGGGACACTGAAGCTTTCTTT
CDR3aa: CASSSWDKGDTEAFF

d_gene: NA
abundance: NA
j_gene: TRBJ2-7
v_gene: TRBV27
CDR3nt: TGTGCCAGCAGTTTACTCGGAGGCCTTTACTACGAGCAGTACTTC
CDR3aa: CASSLLGGLYYEQYF

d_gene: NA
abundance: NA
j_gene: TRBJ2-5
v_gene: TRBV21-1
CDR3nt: TGTGCCAGCAGGGGTTGGGGGCGGGAGACCCAGTACTTC
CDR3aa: CASRGWGRETQYF